Listed below are T cell receptor beta chains from one sample, sequenced in a study of a mutant IDH1 vaccine in newly diagnosed glioma. Antigen specificity for these receptors is unknown. Assay: immunoSEQ multiplex PCR; the TCRdb copy retains only in-frame clones and omits some. The data contain 45,000 to 65,000 clones, roughly 90% of them seen just once; the ten biggest clones take up around 2.2%. The starting material was PBMCs, obtained from a glioma patient whose treatment included an IDH1 peptide vaccine. Receptor source: a man aged 50-59 years with glioma. Each CDR3 is given with its conserved first and last residue. The D gene is left open where the match is weak. Only part of the rows carry a size: once, few, many, or a class if the clone is expanded.

D gene: NA
J gene: TRBJ1-1
clone size: NA
V gene: TRBV7-6
CDR3 protein: CASSLAGIGTEAFF
CDR3 DNA: TGTGCCAGCAGCTTAGCAGGGATCGGCACTGAAGCTTTCTTT

D gene: TRBD2
J gene: TRBJ2-7
clone size: NA
V gene: TRBV30
CDR3 protein: CAWSVLPFLAGDGEQYF
CDR3 DNA: TGTGCCTGGAGTGTACTCCCCTTTTTAGCGGGAGACGGCGAGCAGTACTTC

D gene: NA
J gene: TRBJ2-6
clone size: NA
V gene: TRBV18
CDR3 protein: CASSPRDNHHSGANVLTF
CDR3 DNA: TGTGCCAGCTCACCTCGGGACAACCACCACTCTGGGGCCAACGTCCTGACTTTC

D gene: NA
J gene: TRBJ2-2
clone size: NA
V gene: TRBV9
CDR3 protein: CASTGRPGELFF
CDR3 DNA: TGTGCCAGCACAGGACGGCCCGGGGAGCTGTTTTTT

D gene: NA
J gene: TRBJ2-7
clone size: NA
V gene: TRBV28
CDR3 protein: CASSFYDGYEQYF
CDR3 DNA: TGTGCCAGCAGTTTCTATGATGGCTACGAGCAGTACTTC

D gene: NA
J gene: TRBJ2-7
clone size: once
V gene: TRBV6-5
CDR3 protein: CASSYGAGTYEQYF
CDR3 DNA: TGTGCCAGCAGTTACGGGGCGGGAACCTACGAGCAGTACTTC

D gene: NA
J gene: TRBJ1-2
clone size: NA
V gene: TRBV6-1
CDR3 protein: CASSEEAGSFGRVHGYTF
CDR3 DNA: TGTGCCAGCAGTGAAGAGGCAGGGAGTTTCGGGAGGGTGCATGGCTACACCTTC

D gene: NA
J gene: TRBJ2-3
clone size: NA
V gene: TRBV28
CDR3 protein: CASSQILLGTDTQYF
CDR3 DNA: TGTGCCAGCAGCCAGATCCTACTTGGGACAGATACGCAGTATTTT

D gene: NA
J gene: TRBJ2-7
clone size: NA
V gene: TRBV10-1
CDR3 protein: CASSPGRTYEQYF
CDR3 DNA: TGCGCCAGCAGTCCCGGACGGACCTACGAGCAGTACTTC

D gene: NA
J gene: TRBJ2-3
clone size: NA
V gene: TRBV4-1
CDR3 protein: CASSGSKGPYSTDTQYF
CDR3 DNA: TGCGCCAGCAGCGGGTCTAAGGGGCCGTACAGCACAGATACGCAGTATTTT

D gene: TRBD1
J gene: TRBJ1-2
clone size: NA
V gene: TRBV30
CDR3 protein: CAWSRQGDGYTF
CDR3 DNA: TGTGCCTGGAGTCGCCAGGGGGATGGCTACACCTTC

D gene: NA
J gene: TRBJ2-7
clone size: NA
V gene: TRBV2
CDR3 protein: CASRLGWPSGEQYF
CDR3 DNA: TGTGCCAGTCGACTAGGGTGGCCTTCTGGCGAGCAGTACTTC

D gene: NA
J gene: TRBJ2-7
clone size: few
V gene: TRBV14
CDR3 protein: CASSPVADEQYF
CDR3 DNA: TGTGCCAGCAGCCCCGTGGCAGACGAGCAGTACTTC

D gene: NA
J gene: TRBJ2-2
clone size: NA
V gene: TRBV30
CDR3 protein: CAWSPPGVQTTGELFF
CDR3 DNA: TGTGCCTGGAGTCCCCCCGGCGTCCAAACCACCGGGGAGCTGTTTTTT

D gene: TRBD2
J gene: TRBJ2-2
clone size: NA
V gene: TRBV10-2
CDR3 protein: CASARRLALRGDTGELFF
CDR3 DNA: TGCGCCAGCGCGAGGAGACTAGCGCTCCGAGGGGACACCGGGGAGCTGTTTTTT

D gene: TRBD2
J gene: TRBJ2-2
clone size: NA
V gene: TRBV10-1
CDR3 protein: CASSDSPSGLRTGELFF
CDR3 DNA: TGCGCCAGCAGCGACTCCCCTAGCGGGCTGCGCACCGGGGAGCTGTTTTTT

D gene: NA
J gene: TRBJ2-7
clone size: NA
V gene: TRBV7-2
CDR3 protein: CASSSSWTETYEQYF
CDR3 DNA: TGTGCCAGCAGCTCCTCCTGGACAGAGACCTACGAGCAGTACTTC

D gene: TRBD1
J gene: TRBJ1-1
clone size: NA
V gene: TRBV19
CDR3 protein: CASSTGTAWNTEAFF
CDR3 DNA: TGTGCCAGTAGTACTGGGACAGCCTGGAACACTGAAGCTTTCTTT

D gene: NA
J gene: TRBJ2-7
clone size: NA
V gene: TRBV2
CDR3 protein: CASSGTLGWTDTYEQYF
CDR3 DNA: TGTGCCAGCAGTGGGACCCTAGGATGGACTGACACCTACGAGCAGTACTTC

D gene: TRBD1
J gene: TRBJ2-7
clone size: NA
V gene: TRBV29-1
CDR3 protein: CSVRGQGSYEQYF
CDR3 DNA: TGCAGCGTTCGCGGACAGGGCTCCTACGAGCAGTACTTC

D gene: TRBD2
J gene: TRBJ2-2
clone size: NA
V gene: TRBV5-4
CDR3 protein: CASSFNGLAGVRELFF
CDR3 DNA: TGTGCCAGCAGCTTTAACGGACTAGCGGGAGTTCGGGAGCTGTTTTTT

D gene: TRBD1
J gene: TRBJ1-5
clone size: NA
V gene: TRBV27
CDR3 protein: CASSLTTGGNQPQHF
CDR3 DNA: TGTGCCAGCAGTTTAACGACAGGGGGGAATCAGCCCCAGCATTTT

D gene: NA
J gene: TRBJ2-5
clone size: NA
V gene: TRBV9
CDR3 protein: CANHKGGWETQYF
CDR3 DNA: TGTGCCAATCACAAAGGGGGTTGGGAGACCCAGTACTTC

D gene: TRBD1
J gene: TRBJ1-2
clone size: once
V gene: TRBV9
CDR3 protein: CASSMDRGYGYTF
CDR3 DNA: TGTGCCAGCAGCATGGACAGGGGGTATGGCTACACCTTC

D gene: TRBD2
J gene: TRBJ2-1
clone size: NA
V gene: TRBV4-2
CDR3 protein: CASSQAGTSGRTRYNEQFF
CDR3 DNA: TGTGCCAGCAGCCAAGCCGGGACTAGCGGGAGGACGCGCTACAATGAGCAGTTCTTC

D gene: NA
J gene: TRBJ2-2
clone size: NA
V gene: TRBV5-6
CDR3 protein: CASSLVGVDTGELFF
CDR3 DNA: TGTGCCAGCAGCTTGGTAGGGGTAGACACCGGGGAGCTGTTTTTT

D gene: NA
J gene: TRBJ2-1
clone size: NA
V gene: TRBV6-5
CDR3 protein: CASSYSGTQQFF
CDR3 DNA: TGTGCCAGCAGTTACAGCGGGACACAGCAGTTCTTC

D gene: TRBD2
J gene: TRBJ2-1
clone size: NA
V gene: TRBV18
CDR3 protein: CASSSRTSSSYNEQFF
CDR3 DNA: TGTGCCAGCTCATCACGGACTAGCAGCTCCTACAATGAGCAGTTCTTC

D gene: NA
J gene: TRBJ2-7
clone size: NA
V gene: TRBV2
CDR3 protein: CASRRSTDHEQYF
CDR3 DNA: TGTGCCAGCCGACGGTCTACGGACCACGAGCAGTACTTC

D gene: NA
J gene: TRBJ1-2
clone size: NA
V gene: TRBV7-9
CDR3 protein: CASSPEYQGGGYTF
CDR3 DNA: TGTGCCAGCAGCCCAGAGTATCAGGGTGGTGGCTACACCTTC

D gene: NA
J gene: TRBJ2-3
clone size: NA
V gene: TRBV30
CDR3 protein: CAWSVDGVSTDTQYF
CDR3 DNA: TGTGCCTGGAGTGTAGACGGGGTTAGCACAGATACGCAGTATTTT

D gene: NA
J gene: TRBJ2-5
clone size: NA
V gene: TRBV5-6
CDR3 protein: CASSWTGGQETQYF
CDR3 DNA: TGTGCCAGCAGCTGGACCGGGGGTCAAGAGACCCAGTACTTC

D gene: NA
J gene: TRBJ1-3
clone size: NA
V gene: TRBV29-1
CDR3 protein: CSVEDVQALSGNTIYF
CDR3 DNA: TGCAGCGTTGAAGATGTACAGGCCCTCTCTGGAAACACCATATATTTT

D gene: TRBD1
J gene: TRBJ1-2
clone size: few
V gene: TRBV28
CDR3 protein: CASSLGQGRGYTF
CDR3 DNA: TGTGCCAGCAGTTTGGGACAGGGGCGCGGCTACACCTTC

D gene: TRBD1
J gene: TRBJ2-7
clone size: NA
V gene: TRBV5-1
CDR3 protein: CASSKGQGGLMGGSYEQYF
CDR3 DNA: TGCGCCAGCAGCAAGGGACAGGGAGGCCTGATGGGGGGCTCCTACGAGCAGTACTTC

D gene: TRBD1
J gene: TRBJ1-6
clone size: NA
V gene: TRBV11-2
CDR3 protein: CASSWDRDSPLHF
CDR3 DNA: TGTGCCAGCAGCTGGGACAGGGATTCACCCCTCCACTTT

D gene: NA
J gene: TRBJ2-1
clone size: NA
V gene: TRBV6-1
CDR3 protein: CASSDPWKADNEQFF
CDR3 DNA: TGTGCCAGCAGTGACCCTTGGAAGGCCGACAATGAGCAGTTCTTC

D gene: NA
J gene: TRBJ1-5
clone size: NA
V gene: TRBV4-2
CDR3 protein: CASSQDLGNQPQHF
CDR3 DNA: TGTGCCAGCAGCCAAGATCTTGGCAATCAGCCCCAGCATTTT

D gene: NA
J gene: TRBJ1-1
clone size: NA
V gene: TRBV30
CDR3 protein: CAWTVNTEAFF
CDR3 DNA: TGTGCCTGGACAGTGAACACTGAAGCTTTCTTT

D gene: NA
J gene: TRBJ1-2
clone size: NA
V gene: TRBV5-4
CDR3 protein: CASSLSGRVDYGYTF
CDR3 DNA: TGTGCCAGCAGCTTGTCGGGCAGGGTCGACTATGGCTACACCTTC

D gene: NA
J gene: TRBJ2-1
clone size: NA
V gene: TRBV4-2
CDR3 protein: CASSPYRGGDYNEQFF
CDR3 DNA: TGTGCCAGCAGCCCGTACAGGGGCGGGGACTACAATGAGCAGTTCTTC

D gene: TRBD1
J gene: TRBJ2-3
clone size: NA
V gene: TRBV30
CDR3 protein: CAWARQGVGTDTQYF
CDR3 DNA: TGTGCCTGGGCTAGACAGGGGGTTGGGACAGATACGCAGTATTTT

D gene: NA
J gene: TRBJ1-2
clone size: NA
V gene: TRBV19
CDR3 protein: CASSLRERDGYTF
CDR3 DNA: TGTGCCAGTAGTCTCCGGGAGAGAGATGGCTACACCTTC